This T cell receptor (beta chain) comes out of a study of long-term antiretroviral therapy in people with HIV. Germline V gives CDR1 KGHSH, CDR2 LQKENI. The CDR3 contains 13 residues. Trimming pared 1 base from V and 2 bases from J, leaving 5 bases between. About this clone itself: Its antigen is as yet unknown.

One or more pre-ART and two or more post-ART PBMC samples were available from each donor. Running of the v3.0 immunoSEQ assay took place at survey level. For every sample, sequencing targeted roughly 40,000-55,000 T-cell genomes. TCRdb's copy holds only in-frame clones and misses some; the assay was immunoSEQ multiplex PCR. Of about 28,000 clones listed, 70% to 90% are singletons. Study results and limitations: Participants lacked recorded data on ART adherence, viral resistance or therapy changes.

This clonotype was sampled from a man younger than 35 with HIV. The material sequenced was unsorted PBMCs, taken 0.8 years before starting antiretroviral therapy. The J gene is TRBJ2-5, the V gene TRBV18; D not certain. In DNA, the CDR3 is TGTGCCAGCTCACCACGGGTGCAAGAGACCCAGTACTTC. This codes for CASSPRVQETQYF.